This passage covers 19 T cell receptor beta chains from one sample sequenced in a study of T-cell reconstitution after alpha-beta-depleted transplantation in children. A library of TCRbeta sequences, prepared with unique molecular identifiers, was generated. One entry per CDR3 protein, called by TCRdb with MiXCR from the PCR reads. Of some 260,000 distinct CDR3 sequences in the sample, 20% to 30% were seen once. The sequencing here drew on PBMCs, mostly from graft donor cells, taken 360 days after TCRalphabeta/CD19-depleted stem cell transplant. These TCRs come from a female patient between 2 and 15 years old who had a stem cell transplant for congenital amegakaryocytic thrombocytopenia, so the T cells may come from the graft donor.

V gene TRBV10-3 combines with J gene TRBJ2-5; D may be TRBD2 (5 bases). This CDR3 comprises 13 residues. Germline V gene sequence: CDR1 ENHRY, CDR2 SYGVKD. V was cut by 7 bases and J by 5 bases, with 14 bases left in between. The CDR3 reads CAITEGSGETQYF. CDR3 nucleotides: TGTGCCATCACCGAGGGCTCCGGGGAGACCCAGTACTTC.

This chain connects TRBV19 to TRBJ2-1; TRBD2 is a possible D gene (6 bases). CDR1 and CDR2 (germline): LNHDA, SQIVND (reference sequence). V was cut by 5 bases and J by 8 bases, with 16 bases left in between. The CDR3 consists of 14 residues. DNA of the CDR3: TGTGCCAGTAGTCTGTGGGAGGTAGGATATGAGCAGTTCTTC. It translates to CASSLWEVGYEQFF. The full variable domain, rest sourced from reference TRBV19 and TRBJ2-1, is DGGITQSPKYLFRKEGQNVTLSCEQNLNHDAMYWYRQDPGQGLRLIYYSQIVNDFQKGDIAEGYSVSREKKESFPLTVTSAQKNPTAFYLCASSLWEVGYEQFFGPGTRLTVL.

V gene TRBV10-1 combines with J gene TRBJ1-1; weak D call: TRBD1 (5 bases). V was clipped by 8 bases and J by 4 bases, with 11 bases between them. CDR3 length: 12 residues. Germline lookup yields CDR1 WNHNN and CDR2 SYGVQD (reference sequence). The CDR3 bases are TGCGCCAGCGGGGGGGGAGTCACTGAAGCTTTCTTT. Its translation: CASGGGVTEAFF.

This clonotype was counted a few times. CDR3 protein: CASSLGSSGNEQFF. The CDR3 coding sequence is TGCGCCAGCAGCTTGGGGTCCAGTGGCAATGAGCAGTTCTTC. The chain has TRBV5-1 and TRBJ2-1, with no clear D. CDR3 size: 14 residues. Trimming left V 0 bases short and J 6 bases short, with 10 bases between. Germline CDR1 and CDR2: SGHRS and YFSETQ.

The rearrangement links TRBV20-1 to TRBJ1-5; D remains unclear. V was clipped by 1 base and J by 4 bases, with 8 bases between them. Per germline, CDR1 DFQATT and CDR2 SNEGSKA (reference sequence). This CDR3 is built from 13 residues. The CDR3 spells CSARVLRNQPQHF. The CDR3 coding sequence is TGCAGTGCTAGAGTTCTCAGAAATCAGCCCCAGCATTTT.

The rearrangement links TRBV12-3 or TRBV12-4 to TRBJ1-6, with TRBD1 matching over 7 bases. The CDR3 has 13 amino acids. J gave up 10 bases and V 6 bases, and 6 bases lay outside the gene matches. The DNA for the CDR3 is TGTGCCAGCAGCCCGGGACAGTGGTCACCCCTCCACTTT. Protein product: CASSPGQWSPLHF.

The chain has TRBV7-1 and TRBJ2-5, with a tentative D call TRBD2 (6 bases). TRBV7-1 is recorded as an ORF, its role being uncertain. The CDR3 extends over 14 amino acids. The V gene lost 8 bases and the J gene lost 5 bases, with 18 bases spanning the gap. CDR3 residues: CASCRARDGETQYF. CDR3 bases: TGTGCCAGCTGCAGGGCGCGGGATGGGGAGACCCAGTACTTC.

This clonotype was detected a few times. The chain has TRBV5-1 and TRBJ2-5; a weak D match, TRBD2 (6 bases). Germline CDR1 and CDR2: SGHRS and YFSETQ. The CDR3 spans 16 residues. Trimming left V 3 bases short and J 5 bases short, with 20 bases between. The CDR3 spells CASSSAGGYFMETQYF. The CDR3 coding sequence is TGCGCCAGCAGCTCCGCTGGAGGGTATTTCATGGAGACCCAGTACTTC. Supplemented by reference TRBV5-1 and TRBJ2-5, the full variable domain reads KAGVTQTPRYLIKTRGQQVTLSCSPISGHRSVSWYQQTPGQGLQFLFEYFSETQRNKGNFPGRFSGRQFSNSRSEMNVSTLELGDSALYLCASSSAGGYFMETQYFGPGTRLLVL.

This clonotype was recorded many times. The rearrangement joins TRBV29-1 to TRBJ2-3, with a possible D match to TRBD2 (5 bases). The V end lost 3 bases, the J end lost 2 bases, and 18 bases lay between the germline ends. CDR1 is SQVTM, CDR2 ANQGSEA, per germline. The CDR3 covers 16 residues. The chain's CDR3 is CSVDALPAEVTDTQYF. CDR3 nucleotides: TGCAGCGTTGACGCCCTCCCAGCGGAAGTCACAGATACGCAGTATTTT.

This chain uses TRBV3-1 with TRBJ2-1, with 8 bases matching TRBD2. CDR3 length: 18 residues. J lost 0 bases, V lost 2 bases, and 9 bases had no gene match. CDR1 LGHDT and CDR2 YNNKEL come from the germline V gene (reference sequence). The CDR3: CASSQRVSGATSYNEQFF. The CDR3 bases are TGTGCCAGCAGCCAAAGAGTTAGCGGGGCGACCTCCTACAATGAGCAGTTCTTC.

This clonotype was recorded a few times. The V gene is TRBV21-1, the J gene TRBJ1-1; no DNA check was done on the table's D call, TRBD1. TRBV21-1 is classified as a pseudogene. The CDR3 runs to 11 residues. The CDR3 loop reads CASRDREEAFF. In nucleotides, the CDR3 is TGTGCCAGCAGGGACAGGGAGGAAGCTTTCTTT.

This clonotype was recorded at least ten times. The chain carries TRBV12-3 or TRBV12-4 and TRBJ2-7; 10 bases fit TRBD1. After removal of 3 bases from V and 4 bases from J, the junction contained 3 bases not matched to a gene. This CDR3 is 14 amino acids long. The chain's CDR3 is CASSLDRGGYEQYF. CDR3 DNA: TGTGCCAGCAGTTTGGACAGGGGGGGGTACGAGCAGTACTTC.

The chain employs TRBV2 and TRBJ2-3; 7 bases are a match to TRBD2. V lost 5 bases to trimming and J lost 3 bases; unmatched junction nucleotides: 5. The germline CDR1 and CDR2 sequences are SNHLY and FYNNEI. The CDR3 spans 14 residues. The CDR3 DNA reads as TGTGCCAGCAGTACCGGACTAGAAACAGATACGCAGTATTTT. The encoded protein is CASSTGLETDTQYF.

This sequence joins TRBV7-6 and TRBJ2-6; D possibly corresponds to TRBD1 (6 bases). V lost 0 bases and J lost 3, with 18 bases in between. This CDR3 is 19 amino acids long. Germline CDR1 is SGHVS and CDR2 is FNYEAQ. The CDR3 region is CASSLAPRTALLGANVLTF. The CDR3 nucleotides read TGTGCCAGCAGCTTAGCACCGAGGACAGCTTTACTTGGGGCCAACGTCCTGACTTTC.

Only one count was recorded for this clonotype. The chain couples TRBV28 to TRBJ1-5; D is undetermined. This CDR3 spans 12 amino acids. V was pared by 3 bases and J by 7 bases, with 7 bases between. Germline values: CDR1 MDHEN, CDR2 SYDVKM. DNA for the CDR3: TGTGCCAGCAGTTTCTCCGACCAGCCCCAGCATTTT. It is translated as CASSFSDQPQHF.

CDR3 nucleotides: TGTGCCTGGAGTTTTCGCAGGTGGCAGGGGGAGACCCAGTACTTC. It encodes CAWSFRRWQGETQYF. The rearrangement joins TRBV30 to TRBJ2-5; maybe TRBD1 (6 bases). V lost 2 bases and J 5 bases, leaving 18 bases between the germline ends. Germline CDR1 GTSNPN, CDR2 SVGIG (reference sequence). The CDR3 is made up of 15 amino acids.

There are a few counts of this clonotype. The rearrangement uses TRBV24-1 and TRBJ1-5, with a weak D call TRBD1 (5 bases). V lost 4 bases, J lost 9 bases, and 15 bases lay in between. CDR1 is KGHDR, CDR2 SFDVKD, per germline. There are 14 residues in the CDR3. The CDR3 sequence: CATSEEGRASPQHF. The DNA of the CDR3 is TGTGCCACCAGTGAAGAGGGCAGGGCGTCGCCCCAGCATTTT.

The V gene is TRBV6-5, the J gene TRBJ1-1; D possibly corresponds to TRBD1 (5 bases). This CDR3 comprises 16 residues. V was shortened by 2 bases and J by 2 bases, with 15 bases between the two germline ends. Germline V CDR1 and CDR2: MNHEY, SVGAGI. The CDR3: CASSYRVFRANTEAFF. In nucleotides, the CDR3 is TGTGCCAGCAGTTACCGGGTGTTCAGGGCTAACACTGAAGCTTTCTTT.

This clonotype was observed a few times. The chain is built from TRBV5-1 and TRBJ1-1; the D is unclear. CDR1 and CDR2 (germline): SGHRS, YFSETQ. The CDR3 extends over 14 amino acids. Trimming took 0 bases from V and 4 from J, leaving 10 bases between them. CDR3 loop: CASSLGPKATEAFF. DNA for the CDR3: TGCGCCAGCAGCTTGGGACCAAAAGCCACTGAAGCTTTCTTT.